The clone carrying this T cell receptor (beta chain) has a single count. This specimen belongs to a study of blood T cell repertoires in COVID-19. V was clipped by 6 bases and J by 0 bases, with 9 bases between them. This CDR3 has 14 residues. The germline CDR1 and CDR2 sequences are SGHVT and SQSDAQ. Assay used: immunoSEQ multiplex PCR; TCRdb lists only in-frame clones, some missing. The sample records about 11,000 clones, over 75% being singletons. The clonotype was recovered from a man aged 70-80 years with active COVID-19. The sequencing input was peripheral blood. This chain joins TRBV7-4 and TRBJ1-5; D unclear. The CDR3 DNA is TGTGCCAGCAGGCCTATTAATAGCAATCAGCCCCAGCATTTT. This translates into CASRPINSNQPQHF. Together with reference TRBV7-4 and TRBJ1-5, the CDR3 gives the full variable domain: GAGVSQSPRYKVAKRGRDVALRCDSISGHVTLYWYRQTLGQGSEVLTYSQSDAQRDKSGRPSGRFSAERPERSVSTLKIQRTEQGDSAVYLCASRPINSNQPQHFGDGTRLSIL.